The T cell receptor beta chain described here comes from a study of CD8+ T cells in alopecia areata. Study-level background: Twice daily, treated patients received 5 to 10 mg of oral tofacitinib. Study results and limitations: Resident alphabeta T-cell populations of normal skin are likewise subject to sequencing in scalp samples.

This clone was seen more than once but under ten times. Its matching antigen is unknown. cDNA prepared by RNA extraction and subsequent reverse transcription served as the template for sequencing. Assay used: immunoSEQ multiplex PCR; TCRdb lists only in-frame clones, some missing. Here the sample spans roughly 150,000 clones, about 53% being singletons. With 6 bases removed from V and 9 bases from J, the gap between germline ends came to 9 bases. CDR3 length: 11 residues. The chain links TRBV23-1 to TRBJ2-1; D not resolved. TRBV23-1 is given ORF status, its function remaining uncertain. The source was CD8+ T cells sorted from blood, collected at week 0. This clonotype originated in a human donor with alopecia areata. The CDR3 bases are TGCGCCAGCAGCCTCGTAAGTGAGCAGTTCTTC. This sequence encodes CASSLVSEQFF.